Sequencing of this T cell receptor (beta chain) was carried out in a study of beta chain features in type 1 diabetes. Overall study: Fewer than 140,000,000 sorted cells were examined across all samples. Findings and limits, study-wide: Patients with Type 1 diabetes showed moderately but significantly shorter TCRB CDR3s in all four CD4+ subsets. For patients and controls alike, PCR might favor shorter templates to the same degree.

This clone was recorded a few times. The target antigen is unknown. Trimming stripped 7 bases from V and 4 bases from J, with 13 bases between. The V gene's germline CDR1 is SNHLY and CDR2 FYNNEI. The CDR3 has 14 amino acids. Of the isolated RNA, all was reverse transcribed, and so the sequenced material was expressed TCRB transcripts. The table came from immunoSEQ multiplex PCR; TCRdb's copy has only in-frame clones and leaves some out. This sample has 300,000 to 450,000 clones, with approximately 12% found just once. The clonotype comes from a woman aged 18-29 years with type 1 diabetes. Sequencing was performed on naive CD4+ T cells from blood. The rearrangement links TRBV2 to TRBJ2-2, with D possibly being TRBD2 (5 bases). CDR3 DNA sequence: TGTGCCAGCACCACGGACTGGATCACCGGGGAGCTGTTTTTT. It yields the protein CASTTDWITGELFF.